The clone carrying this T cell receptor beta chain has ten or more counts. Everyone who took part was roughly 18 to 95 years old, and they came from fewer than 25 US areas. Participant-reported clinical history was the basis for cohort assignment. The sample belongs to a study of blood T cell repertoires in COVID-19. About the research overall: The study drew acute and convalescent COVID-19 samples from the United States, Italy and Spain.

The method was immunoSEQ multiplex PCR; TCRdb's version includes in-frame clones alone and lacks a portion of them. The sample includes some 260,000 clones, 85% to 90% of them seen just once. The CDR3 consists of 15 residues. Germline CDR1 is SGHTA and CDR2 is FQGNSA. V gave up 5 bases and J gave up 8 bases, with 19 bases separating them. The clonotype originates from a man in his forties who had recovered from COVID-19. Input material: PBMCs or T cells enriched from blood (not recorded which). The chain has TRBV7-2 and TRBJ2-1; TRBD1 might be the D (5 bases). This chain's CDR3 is CASSERAAWGDEQFF. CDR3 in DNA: TGTGCCAGCAGCGAACGGGCCGCCTGGGGCGATGAGCAGTTCTTC. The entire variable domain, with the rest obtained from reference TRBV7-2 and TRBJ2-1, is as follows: GAGVSQSPSNKVTEKGKDVELRCDPISGHTALYWYRQSLGQGLEFLIYFQGNSAPDKSGLPSDRFSAERTGGSVSTLTIQRTQQEDSAVYLCASSERAAWGDEQFFGPGTRLTVL.